Each of the 21 T cell receptor beta chains below was sequenced from the same sample in a study of OX40 agonist ivuxolimab in advanced cancers. Produced via immunoSEQ multiplex PCR; TCRdb's table is partial and in-frame only. The table lists more than 6,500 clones, about 69% of them singletons. This sample comprised CD4+ or CD8+ T cells sorted from blood, obtained in a trial of the OX40 agonist ivuxolimab. The receptors derive from an adult with an advanced solid tumor such as melanoma, head and neck, liver or kidney cancer.

The chain has TRBV7-9 and TRBJ1-3, with TRBD1 identical over 11 bases. CDR3 length: 16 residues. The germline gives CDR1 SEHNR, CDR2 FQNEAQ (reference sequence). V dropped 6 bases and J dropped 4; count of bases not matched to a gene: 8. CDR3 amino acids: CASREGQGARGNTIYF. The CDR3 DNA reads as TGTGCCAGCAGAGAAGGACAGGGGGCGCGGGGAAACACCATATATTTT.

The V and J genes are TRBV10-2 and TRBJ2-1; D may match TRBD1 or TRBD2 (6 bases each). CDR3 size: 15 residues. In germline, CDR1 is WSHSY, CDR2 SAAADI. V lost 3 bases and J lost 5, with 14 bases in between. The CDR3 DNA sequence: TGCGCCAGCAGTGAAACACGGGGGCGGGACAATGAGCAGTTCTTC. The encoded protein is CASSETRGRDNEQFF.

The genes are TRBV6-1 and TRBJ2-7; 11 positions agree with TRBD1. CDR1 and CDR2 (germline): MNHNS, SASEGT. With 3 bases clipped from V and 9 bases from J, the junction kept 10 bases outside the gene matches. There are 15 residues in the CDR3. CDR3 residues: CASSEGDRGTRGQYF. The CDR3 bases are TGTGCCAGCAGTGAGGGGGACAGGGGGACCAGGGGGCAGTACTTC.

This clone appeared a few times. This sequence joins TRBV27 and TRBJ1-2, with TRBD1 as a possible D gene (5 bases). Germline CDR1 and CDR2: MNHEY and SMNVEV (reference sequence). V was shortened by 5 bases and J by 7 bases, with 17 bases between the two germline ends. The CDR3 is 14 residues long. CDR3 protein: CASSPLQGGVGYTF. The DNA of the CDR3 is TGTGCCAGCAGTCCCCTCCAGGGAGGGGTTGGCTACACCTTC.

This clone showed up just once. This chain uses TRBV9 with TRBJ2-1; D possibly corresponds to TRBD2 (7 bases). The CDR3 runs 15 residues. Between the trimmed V and J ends, which lost 0 bases and 9 bases, there was a span of 16 bases. Germline CDR1 reads SGDLS; CDR2 reads YYNGEE. CDR3 region: CASSVDLRGGGEQFF. CDR3 nucleotides: TGTGCCAGCAGCGTAGATCTGCGGGGAGGGGGTGAGCAGTTCTTC. The full variable domain, rest sourced from reference TRBV9 and TRBJ2-1, is DSGVTQTPKHLITATGQRVTLRCSPRSGDLSVYWYQQSLDQGLQFLIQYYNGEERAKGNILERFSAQQFPDLHSELNLSSLELGDSALYFCASSVDLRGGGEQFFGPGTRLTVL.

With respect to this clone: One junction end disagrees with the germline gene, perhaps due to a read error. V gene TRBV4-1 combines with J gene TRBJ2-7, with D unresolved. Germline V lookup: CDR1 MGHRA, CDR2 YSYEKL. CDR3 length: 13 residues. In nucleotides, the CDR3 is TGCGCCAGCAGCCAGGGCCCCACCTATGAGCAGTACTTC. This sequence encodes CASSQGPTYEQYF.

The chain couples TRBV19 to TRBJ2-5; D perhaps matches TRBD1 (6 bases). V shed 5 bases and J shed 5 bases, with 24 bases lying between them. The germline CDR1 and CDR2 sequences are LNHDA and SQIVND (reference sequence). This CDR3 is 17 amino acids long. The CDR3 DNA sequence: TGTGCCAGTAGTCTAGTGCTAGCTCAACTAAGGGGGGAGACCCAGTACTTC. Translation: CASSLVLAQLRGETQYF.

The chain links TRBV14 to TRBJ1-2, with D maybe TRBD1 (6 bases). Trimming stripped 0 bases from V and 12 bases from J, with 14 bases between. Germline V lookup: CDR1 SGHDN, CDR2 FVKESK. This CDR3 is 13 amino acids long. The CDR3 sequence: CASSQDWAGEDTF. The DNA for the CDR3 is TGTGCCAGCAGCCAAGATTGGGCAGGGGAGGACACCTTC. The full variable domain, with the rest looked up from reference TRBV14 and TRBJ1-2, is EAGVTQFPSHSVIEKGQTVTLRCDPISGHDNLYWYRRVMGKEIKFLLHFVKESKQDESGMPNNRFLAERTGGTYSTLKVQPAELEDSGVYFCASSQDWAGEDTFGSGTRLTVV.

V and J are TRBV9 and TRBJ2-3; perhaps TRBD2 as D (6 bases). The CDR3 is 14 amino acids. Looked up from germline, CDR1 is SGDLS and CDR2 is YYNGEE. Trimming shortened V by 0 bases and J by 6 bases, and 11 bases separated the two germline ends. The CDR3 nucleotides read TGTGCCAGCAGCGTAGTAGGCCGGGGGGATACGCAGTATTTT. This gives the protein CASSVVGRGDTQYF.

J is TRBJ1-4 and V is TRBV6-1, with D unresolved. Trimming shortened V by 4 bases and J by 8 bases, and 8 bases separated the two germline ends. CDR3 length equals 12 residues. Germline lookup yields CDR1 MNHNS and CDR2 SASEGT. CDR3 nucleotide sequence: TGTGCCAGCAGTGGGCCCAGGGAAAAACTGTTTTTT. Translation: CASSGPREKLFF.

This chain connects TRBV5-3 to TRBJ2-1, with 9 bases fitting TRBD2. TRBV5-3 is an open reading frame whose function is uncertain. The V and J ends lost 5 bases and 6 bases, in that order; junction bases with no gene match: 12. This CDR3 has 16 residues. Written as DNA, the CDR3 is TGTGCCAGAAGTCGTCCCGGGACTAGCAAGCCCAATGAGCAGTTCTTC. As protein: CARSRPGTSKPNEQFF.

Points on this clone: The same CDR3 can be traced to other DNA sequences in this sample. The chain carries TRBV5-1 and TRBJ2-7, with D tentatively TRBD1 (6 bases). The V end was cut by 4 bases, the J end by 0 bases, with 14 bases between. The germline CDR1 and CDR2 sequences are SGHRS and YFSETQ. The CDR3 has 15 residues. Here the CDR3 DNA reads TGCGCCAGCAGCCTTGCTCCGGACAGCTCCTACGAGCAGTACTTC. As protein: CASSLAPDSSYEQYF.

The J gene is TRBJ2-7, the V gene TRBV11-2; maybe TRBD1 (6 bases). The V gene lost 4 bases and the J gene lost 4 bases, with 8 bases spanning the gap. Germline CDR1 SGHAT, CDR2 FQNNGV. The CDR3 is 12 amino acids. This CDR3 is CASSSTGYEQYF. The DNA for the CDR3 is TGTGCCAGCAGCTCTACAGGGTACGAGCAGTACTTC.

This chain uses TRBV9 with TRBJ1-1; D is possibly TRBD1 (5 bases). CDR1 is SGDLS and CDR2 is YYNGEE in the germline V gene. The CDR3 contains 15 residues. Trimming shortened V by 0 bases and J by 2 bases, and 11 bases separated the two germline ends. CDR3 region: CASSVGGGTNTEAFF. The CDR3 bases are TGTGCCAGCAGCGTAGGAGGAGGGACCAACACTGAAGCTTTCTTT.

This chain uses TRBV7-9 with TRBJ1-2, with D unresolved. V shed 1 base and J shed 2 bases, with 8 bases lying between them. The CDR3 extends over 14 amino acids. Germline V gives CDR1 SEHNR, CDR2 FQNEAQ (reference sequence). Here the CDR3 reads CASSLGRINYGYTF. The CDR3 DNA reads TGTGCCAGCAGCTTAGGTCGGATAAACTATGGCTACACCTTC.

This rearrangement joins TRBV10-3 to TRBJ2-7, with D unresolved. The germline gives CDR1 ENHRY, CDR2 SYGVKD. Trimming pared 2 bases from V and 2 bases from J, leaving 4 bases between. This CDR3 has 12 residues. The CDR3 nucleotides read TGTGCCATCAGTGAGACCCCCTACGAGCAGTACTTC. Protein product: CAISETPYEQYF.

This sequence joins TRBV13 and TRBJ2-1; 8 nucleotides match TRBD2. The CDR3 is made up of 14 amino acids. Trimming at V came to 4 bases and at J to 4 bases, leaving 3 bases not matched to a gene. CDR1 is PRHDT and CDR2 is FYEKMQ in the germline V gene (reference sequence). CDR3 amino acids: CASSSRGGYNEQFF. In nucleotides, the CDR3 is TGTGCCAGCAGCTCCCGGGGGGGGTACAATGAGCAGTTCTTC.

The gene calls are TRBV4-1 and TRBJ2-1; D tentatively fits TRBD1 or TRBD2 (6 bases each). V was trimmed by 3 bases and J by 7 bases, leaving 19 bases between them. CDR1 is MGHRA and CDR2 is YSYEKL in the germline V gene. This CDR3 comprises 16 residues. CDR3 in DNA: TGCGCCAGCAGCCATGTGGAGGGGGGCCGAGGGAATGAGCAGTTCTTC. Protein product: CASSHVEGGRGNEQFF.

This clone was recorded once. The V and J genes are TRBV14 and TRBJ1-4; D perhaps matches TRBD1 (5 bases). CDR3 length: 16 residues. Germline-derived CDR1 and CDR2 are SGHDN and FVKESK. The V and J ends lost 0 bases and 8 bases respectively, with 16 bases between them. In DNA form, the CDR3 reads TGTGCCAGCAGCCAAGAAGGATTAGGGGTAGGAGAAAAACTGTTTTTT. Protein: CASSQEGLGVGEKLFF.

J is TRBJ1-1 and V is TRBV6-5; no definite D call. The CDR3 loop spans 14 amino acids. V lost 5 bases and J lost 0, with 10 bases in between. CDR1 and CDR2 from the germline V gene are MNHEY and SVGAGI. The DNA of the CDR3 is TGTGCCAGCAGTCCCCGTCACTTGAACACTGAAGCTTTCTTT. As protein: CASSPRHLNTEAFF.

The chain is built from TRBV4-3 and TRBJ2-2; maybe TRBD2 (6 bases). CDR3 length: 14 residues. Deletions cut 5 bases from V and 9 bases from J, with 16 bases between. Germline CDR1 and CDR2: LGHNA and YSLEER. This chain's CDR3 is CASSKGLLPRELFF. The CDR3 region has the DNA TGCGCCAGCAGCAAGGGACTCCTTCCCCGGGAGCTGTTTTTT.